Here is one TCR beta chain with its context. No antigen is known for it. Base qualities are not at hand, and no much larger clone is one base apart. The time point label, as the study defines it: blood 2 weeks post-SBRT. The treatment or condition label, as the study defines it: 15 Gy SBRT to primary tumor, nephrectomy 4 weeks later. To follow tumor-enriched clonotypes, serial peripheral blood was collected from radiation-treated patients at baseline and at 2 weeks and 4 weeks after SBRT. Every patient's renal cell carcinoma showed clear cell pathology. Genomic DNA for TCR sequencing was prepared using the QIAamp DNA Blood Mini Kit (Qiagen). The analyses included just those samples that passed every quality control check. Following the manufacturer's recommendations, the immunoSEQ kit was used to generate TCR beta libraries from genomic DNA. To prepare libraries, a first multiplex PCR with proprietary primers was run, followed by a second PCR that added unique barcodes, and a bead cleanup was done after each round. Each sample batch included a kit-provided positive control reaction and a negative control reaction. The final libraries were assessed on an Agilent 4200 TapeStation D1000 ScreenTape, pooled by volume, and quantified by qPCR. Sequencing was performed on an Illumina NextSeq500 using a MidOutput 150-cycle cartridge, with 156 Read1 cycles, 15 Index1 cycles, and the kit custom primers. The pooled library was loaded at around 1.1 pM with a roughly 22% PhiX control spike-in. From the authors' description of their analysis: The vendor-processed data were analyzed in R, and a clonotype was defined as all T cells that share the same CDR3 nucleotide sequence. For clone abundance analyses, frequencies were normalized to the 10,000 most abundant clones in each sample. Public T cell clones, which averaged fewer than five per sample, were excluded before analysis. A difference in abundance of at least 32-fold between compartments was used to define tumor-enriched and baseline blood-enriched clonotypes. Clonotypes expanded or contracted between blood time points were identified with a beta-binomial differential abundance model. The Baroni-Urbani and Buser coefficient was used to measure tumor-blood repertoire similarity, and groups were compared with two-tailed Wilcoxon tests in R. TCRdb limited this immuneACCESS table to in-frame rearrangements with V and J called. A share of clones is missing; checked studies link under half to unresolved V genes, and the rest is unexplained. D and trimming come from the DNA, and the V and J calls and clone size come from that table. This sample is represented by some 130,000 clones; 75% to 85% of them were singletons. Jointly, the top ten make up over 1.5% of the sample.

This sample is part of a study of radiation and T cells in renal cell carcinoma (dated by TCRdb to the early 2020s). About the study as a whole: The samples were drawn from a clinical trial, where primary renal cell carcinomas were treated with 15 Gy of stereotactic body radiation therapy and then removed by nephrectomy 4 weeks afterward. In total, approximately 54 samples, comprising roughly 25 tumors and some 27 peripheral blood samples, were subjected to TCR beta sequencing. Across all 50 or so samples, around 4,000,000 unique CDR3 nucleotide sequences encoding roughly 2.7 million unique CDR3 amino acid sequences were identified. Beyond this particular receptor, the publication reports: Tracking of blood repertoire dynamics stopped at about 27 days after treatment, with no follow-up past that point. Because no pretreatment tumor biopsies were available, whether clonotypes were present in the tumor at baseline could not be determined. An increase in top tumor clonotypes in blood was observed from baseline to 2 weeks post-radiation, followed by contraction by 4 weeks, which was taken to suggest transient expansion of tumor-resident clones. Effects of radiation dose or scheduling on the TCR repertoire could not be addressed with the single-armed trial design.

This clonotype originated in a woman in her fifties or sixties with renal cell carcinoma. The sample in question was blood, obtained from a patient whose treatment included radiotherapy and nephrectomy.

The CDR3 protein sequence reads: CASSAHGLAETQYF. The DNA is TGTGCCAGCAGCGCCCATGGACTAGCAGAGACCCAGTACTTC. The sequence is built from TRBV9 and TRBJ2-5; 8 bases in the junction line up with TRBD2. Germline trimming amounts to 3 bases on V and 4 bases on J, with 5 as the count of junction bases outside the gene matches. The germline V gene yields SGDLS for CDR1 and YYNGEE for CDR2. The CDR3, from cysteine to phenylalanine, totals 14 residues. CDR3 DNA only is kept here, 42 bases in frame from base 1.